This passage covers 5 T cell receptor beta chains from one sample sequenced in a study of Ad26.COV2.S vaccination and SARS-CoV-2 variants (dated by TCRdb to the early 2020s). Receptor amplification or capture employed the immunoSEQ multiplex PCR assay. TCRdb stores this immuneACCESS table with in-frame sequences only. Part of the clones is absent; in the studies checked, under half of the shortfall reflects unresolved V genes, and no reason is known for the rest. The sample table lists about 320,000 clones, roughly 80% of them with a count of one. Around 2% of the sample lies in the top ten. Sample treatment or condition, as interpreted from the label and publication: roughly 19 received Ad26.COV2.S at low or high dose, single or two shots; several received placebo; per-sample allocation not given. For vaccine and placebo recipients, repertoires were sequenced using samples collected on day 63 after the first injection.

The sample here was peripheral blood, taken in a trial of Ad26.COV2.S vaccine versus placebo. Source of these receptors: a person aged 18-65 years who received the Ad26.COV2.S COVID-19 vaccine or a placebo.

V and J are TRBV30 and TRBJ2-3; possibly TRBD1 for D (6 bases). The V and J ends lost 0 bases and 1 base respectively, with 8 bases between them. Germline V gene lookup returns CDR1 GTSNPN and CDR2 SVGIG (reference sequence). CDR3 length equals 14 residues. Here the CDR3 reads CAWSVQGGTDTQYF. In nucleotides, the CDR3 is TGTGCCTGGAGTGTACAGGGTGGCACAGATACGCAGTATTTT.

The chain has TRBV4-2 and TRBJ1-6; TRBD1 is a possible D gene (6 bases). Germline V CDR1 and CDR2: LGHNA, YNFKEQ. The CDR3 runs 16 residues. Trimming took off 0 bases at V and 9 bases at J, with 15 bases between the two ends. This CDR3 reads CASSQDTGGTGSPLHF. CDR3 in DNA: TGTGCCAGCAGCCAAGATACCGGGGGCACGGGTTCACCCCTCCACTTT.

V gene TRBV6-2 or TRBV6-3 combines with J gene TRBJ2-7; D uncertain. Germline values: CDR1 MNHEY, CDR2 SVGEGT. V dropped 2 bases and J dropped 2 bases, with 1 base sitting between them. There are 11 residues in the CDR3. The CDR3 region has the DNA TGTGCCAGCAGTTACGCCTACGAGCAGTACTTC. It encodes CASSYAYEQYF.

The rearrangement links TRBV6-5 to TRBJ2-7; a weak D match, TRBD1 (5 bases). The CDR3 sequence is 14 residues long. Trimming took 0 bases from V and 6 from J, leaving 12 bases between them. The germline gives CDR1 MNHEY, CDR2 SVGAGI. CDR3 amino acids: CASSYSGAAREQYF. The CDR3 nucleotides are TGTGCCAGCAGTTACTCAGGGGCGGCGCGCGAGCAGTACTTC.

The chain carries TRBV5-4 and TRBJ1-1, with 9 bases fitting TRBD1. The CDR3 is made up of 16 amino acids. The V gene end was trimmed by 5 bases and the J gene end by 5 bases; junction bases not matched to a gene: 13. Germline CDR1 and CDR2: SGHNT and YYREEE (reference sequence). CDR3 in DNA: TGTGCCAGCAGTTCCGGGACAGGGATGATTTGGACTGAAGCTTTCTTT. Its translation: CASSSGTGMIWTEAFF. Using reference TRBV5-4 and TRBJ1-1 for the parts outside the CDR3, the full variable domain is ETGVTQSPTHLIKTRGQQVTLRCSSQSGHNTVSWYQQALGQGPQFIFQYYREEENGRGNFPPRFSGLQFPNYSSELNVNALELDDSALYLCASSSGTGMIWTEAFFGQGTRLTVV.